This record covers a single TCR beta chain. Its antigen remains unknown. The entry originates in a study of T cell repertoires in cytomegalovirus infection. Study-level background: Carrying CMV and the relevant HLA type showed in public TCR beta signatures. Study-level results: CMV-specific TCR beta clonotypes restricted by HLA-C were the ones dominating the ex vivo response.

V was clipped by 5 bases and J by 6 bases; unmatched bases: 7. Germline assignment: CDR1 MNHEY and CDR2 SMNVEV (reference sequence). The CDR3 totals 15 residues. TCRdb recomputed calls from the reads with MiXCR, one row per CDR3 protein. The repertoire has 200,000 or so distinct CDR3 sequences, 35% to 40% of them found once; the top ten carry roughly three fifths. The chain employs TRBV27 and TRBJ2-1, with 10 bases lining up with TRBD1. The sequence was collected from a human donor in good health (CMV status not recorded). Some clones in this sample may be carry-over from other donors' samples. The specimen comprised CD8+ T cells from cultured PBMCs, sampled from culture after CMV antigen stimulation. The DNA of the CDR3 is TGTGCCAGCAGTACCCGGACAGGGGGACGCAATGAGCAGTTCTTC. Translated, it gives CASSTRTGGRNEQFF.